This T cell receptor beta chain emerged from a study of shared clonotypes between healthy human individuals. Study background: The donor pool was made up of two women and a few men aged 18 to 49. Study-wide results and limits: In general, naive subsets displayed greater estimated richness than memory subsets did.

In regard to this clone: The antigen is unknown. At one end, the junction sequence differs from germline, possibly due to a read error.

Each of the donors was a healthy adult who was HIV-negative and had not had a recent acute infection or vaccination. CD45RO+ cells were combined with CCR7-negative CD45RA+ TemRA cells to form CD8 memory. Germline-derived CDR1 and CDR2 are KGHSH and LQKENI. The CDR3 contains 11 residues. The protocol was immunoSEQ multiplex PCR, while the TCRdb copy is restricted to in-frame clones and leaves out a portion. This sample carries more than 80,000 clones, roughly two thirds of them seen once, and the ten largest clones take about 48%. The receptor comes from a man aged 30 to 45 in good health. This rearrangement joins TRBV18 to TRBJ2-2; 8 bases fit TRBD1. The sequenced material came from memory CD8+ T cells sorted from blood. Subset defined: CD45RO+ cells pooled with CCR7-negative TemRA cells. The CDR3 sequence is CASSPSTGEVF. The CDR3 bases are TGTGCCAGCTCACCGTCGACAGGGGAGGTTTTT.